Listed here are 10 T cell receptor beta chains from one sample, sequenced in a study of blood T cell repertoires in COVID-19. Clones were sequenced by immunoSEQ multiplex PCR, and TCRdb holds only the in-frame ones, with some missing. The sample consists of over 250,000 clones, 75% to 85% of them appearing once. Sequencing was done on a sample of peripheral blood. These TCRs come from a man between 45 and 60 years old with active or convalescent COVID-19.

The rearrangement joins TRBV5-1 to TRBJ1-2; D perhaps matches TRBD1 (6 bases). With 4 bases removed from V and 0 bases from J, the gap between germline ends came to 13 bases. The length of the CDR3 is 15 residues. The germline gives CDR1 SGHRS, CDR2 YFSETQ. The CDR3: CASSVEGVTNYGYTF. The CDR3 bases are TGCGCCAGCAGCGTGGAGGGGGTCACTAACTATGGCTACACCTTC.

V gene TRBV28 combines with J gene TRBJ1-1, with D possibly TRBD1 on 5 matching bases. This CDR3 region has 15 residues. Germline V gene sequence: CDR1 MDHEN, CDR2 SYDVKM. V lost 2 bases, J lost 5 bases, and 15 bases lay in between. CDR3 bases: TGTGCCAGCAGTTTAAGCAGGGCGGGAGGGACTGAAGCTTTCTTT. The encoded protein is CASSLSRAGGTEAFF.

This clone was counted between two and nine times. V gene TRBV5-1 combines with J gene TRBJ2-1, with 11 bases that match TRBD2. This CDR3 contains 16 residues. Germline assignment: CDR1 SGHRS and CDR2 YFSETQ. V lost 0 bases to trimming and J lost 2 bases; unmatched junction nucleotides: 1. CDR3 nucleotide sequence: TGCGCCAGCAGCTTGGGGGGACTAGCGGCCTACAATGAGCAGTTCTTC. Translated, it gives CASSLGGLAAYNEQFF.

This chain uses TRBV6-6 with TRBJ2-2; D gene unclear. The V gene lost 2 bases and the J gene lost 6 bases, with 7 bases spanning the gap. CDR3 length: 13 residues. Germline lookup yields CDR1 MNHNY and CDR2 SVGAGI (reference sequence). The CDR3: CASSYPAPGELFF. The CDR3 DNA reads TGTGCCAGCAGTTACCCCGCGCCCGGGGAGCTGTTTTTT.

The chain has TRBV3-1 (or the pseudogene TRBV3-2) and TRBJ2-7; TRBD2 matches at 10 bases. The CDR3 totals 13 residues. The germline V gene encodes CDR1 LGHDT and CDR2 YNNKEL (reference sequence). The V and J ends lost 8 bases and 3 bases, in that order; junction bases with no gene match: 4. DNA for the CDR3: TGTGCCAGCGGGGCTAGCGGGAGCTACGAGCAGTACTTC. It translates to CASGASGSYEQYF.

The chain joins TRBV11-1 to TRBJ2-7; unclear D gene. This CDR3 spans 12 amino acids. V lost 4 bases, J lost 2 bases, and 6 bases lay in between. Germline CDR1 SGHAT, CDR2 FQDESV (reference sequence). The CDR3 sequence: CASSSSAYEQYF. The CDR3 region has the DNA TGTGCCAGCAGCTCTTCGGCCTACGAGCAGTACTTC.

Concerning this clone: Lacking the conserved final phenylalanine or tryptophan, this CDR3 likely reflects a read error. The V and J genes are TRBV25-1 and TRBJ2-7; D unclear. The DNA end is a closer match to TRBJ2-1, so the J assignment may be wrong. Per germline, CDR1 MGHDK and CDR2 SYGVNS. The CDR3 contains 8 residues. This chain's CDR3 is CASRGQFL. The CDR3 DNA follows: TGTGCCAGCAGGGGACAGTTCCTC.

The V call is TRBV11-2, the J call TRBJ1-6; maybe TRBD1 (6 bases). Germline lookup yields CDR1 SGHAT and CDR2 FQNNGV. The V and J ends lost 1 base and 4 bases respectively, with 8 bases between them. CDR3 length: 15 amino acids. The DNA for the CDR3 is TGTGCCAGCAGCTTAGGGGGGCTATATAATTCACCCCTCCACTTT. It encodes CASSLGGLYNSPLHF.

V is TRBV28 and J is TRBJ2-1, with no clear D. The CDR3 length is 12 residues. CDR1 is MDHEN and CDR2 is SYDVKM in the germline V gene. Trimming took off 10 bases at V and 7 bases at J, with 14 bases between the two ends. This CDR3 is CATQNLMNEQFF. The CDR3 DNA reads TGTGCCACCCAGAATTTGATGAATGAGCAGTTCTTC.

The chain couples TRBV7-3 to TRBJ1-1; 7 bases map to TRBD1. Germline assignment: CDR1 SGHTA and CDR2 FQGTGA. V lost 5 bases and J lost 4; bases outside the gene matches: 7. This CDR3 has 14 amino acids. The CDR3 spells CASSPDRVGTEAFF. In DNA, the CDR3 is TGTGCCAGCAGCCCTGACAGGGTGGGCACTGAAGCTTTCTTT. The whole variable domain, filled in from reference TRBV7-3 and TRBJ1-1, reads GAGVSQTPSNKVTEKGKYVELRCDPISGHTALYWYRQSLGQGPEFLIYFQGTGAADDSGLPNDRFFAVRPEGSVSTLKIQRTERGDSAVYLCASSPDRVGTEAFFGQGTRLTVV.